The entry below describes one T cell receptor (beta chain). Its antigen remains unidentified. V was clipped by 5 bases and J by 10 bases; unmatched bases: 14. Germline-derived CDR1 and CDR2 are MNHNS and SASEGT. The CDR3 length is 15 residues. The study sampled blood at baseline, cycle 4 day 1, and cycle 7 day 1. Only in-frame clones appear in the TCRdb table, and some are missing; sequencing was by immunoSEQ multiplex PCR. The data show under 100,000 clones, 91% seen once. This record belongs to a study of OX40 agonist ivuxolimab in advanced cancers. Findings and limits, study-wide: Clonal expansion from baseline to week 6 occurred in both CD4+ and CD8+ T cells.

The chain uses TRBV6-1 and TRBJ2-1; TRBD2 matches at 7 bases. This TCR derives from an adult with an advanced solid tumor such as melanoma, head and neck, liver or kidney cancer. This specimen consisted of CD4+ or CD8+ T cells sorted from blood, obtained in a trial of the OX40 agonist ivuxolimab. CDR3 nucleotide sequence: TGTGCCAGCAGTTCGGGGGGTCGTTCGGGGTCCGAGCAGTTCTTC. Protein: CASSSGGRSGSEQFF.